This T cell receptor (beta chain) was identified in a study of PD-1 and CTLA-4 blockade in melanoma listed by TCRdb under 2021. With regard to the full study: The study compared how PD-1 blockade and CTLA-4 blockade affected the melanoma-reactive CD8 T cell response in patients with melanoma.

This clone came up once. Its specific antigen is unknown. No base quality information exists; no much larger clone differs at one position. In the germline V gene (reference sequence), CDR1 corresponds to SGHNT and CDR2 to YYREEE. The junction shows trimming of 2 bases on V and 12 bases on J, and the gene matches do not reach 6 bases of it. The CDR3 has 12 amino acids, counting the end cysteine and phenylalanine. This entry keeps only the CDR3 DNA: 36 bases, framed from base 1. Library preparation employed the immunoSEQ multiplex PCR assay. TCRdb took this table from immuneACCESS and kept in-frame rearrangements with V and J called. Such tables lack part of the clones; where checked against another copy, unresolved V genes explain under half of the gap, and the rest is unexplained. This sample is represented by approximately 15,000 clones; approximately 70% of them were singletons. Roughly 15% of the sample goes to the ten largest clones.

Recombination joined TRBV5-4 with TRBJ2-7; 9 bases in the middle match TRBD1. The receptor's source is a human donor with melanoma. This specimen was CD8+ T cells from peripheral blood, taken from a patient given anti-PD-1 treatment. CDR3 reads: CASSFNRDRVYF. The DNA sequence is given as TGTGCCAGCAGCTTCAACCGGGACAGGGTGTACTTC.